The next 30 T cell receptor beta chains were all read from a single sample in a study of TIL therapy for anti-PD-1-resistant metastatic lung cancer (TCRdb year 2021). TCR beta CDR3 regions were amplified from genomic DNA with the immunoSEQ v3 hsTCRB kit using bias-controlled multiplex PCR. TCRdb retrieved this table from immuneACCESS and kept in-frame rearrangements only. Not all clones are present; in checked studies, unresolved V genes account for under half, and no reason is known for the remainder. Here the sample has over 10,000 clones; 60% to 80% occur a single time. Around 10% of the sample goes to the ten largest clones. The time point label of this sample denotes: pre-treatment sample, taken before nivolumab and TIL therapy. Sequencing used blood, obtained at baseline. The receptors stem from a person between 30 and 80 years old with non-small cell lung cancer.

The V and J genes are TRBV4-2 and TRBJ2-5; 11 bases fit TRBD1. This CDR3 has 16 amino acids. Germline V gives CDR1 LGHNA, CDR2 YNFKEQ. Losses at the gene ends were 4 bases for V and 2 bases for J; bases not matched to a gene: 6. CDR3 region: CASSLRGQGGQETQYF. DNA of the CDR3: TGTGCCAGCAGCCTTCGGGGACAGGGGGGACAAGAGACCCAGTACTTC.

This clone was counted only a few times. The rearrangement joins TRBV2 to TRBJ1-5; a weak D match, TRBD1 (6 bases). Germline V gives CDR1 SNHLY, CDR2 FYNNEI. The CDR3 contains 15 residues. With 8 bases removed from V and 0 bases from J, the gap between germline ends came to 14 bases. CDR3 sequence reads: CASEDSLYSNQPQHF. For the CDR3, the DNA is TGTGCCAGCGAGGACAGTCTTTATAGCAATCAGCCCCAGCATTTT.

V is TRBV5-1 and J is TRBJ2-3; 9 nucleotides align to TRBD1. Germline assignment: CDR1 SGHRS and CDR2 YFSETQ. Trimming took 4 bases from V and 3 from J; bases not matched to a gene: 3. CDR3 length equals 14 residues. CDR3 residues: CASSRQGVTDTQYF. CDR3 nucleotides: TGCGCCAGCAGCCGACAGGGGGTGACAGATACGCAGTATTTT.

This chain links TRBV6-1 with TRBJ1-5; D is perhaps TRBD1 (5 bases). The germline V gene encodes CDR1 MNHNS and CDR2 SASEGT. The V end was cut by 2 bases, the J end by 5 bases, with 13 bases between. The CDR3 is 15 residues long. Written as DNA, the CDR3 is TGTGCCAGCAGTGAACGGGGGTATGCGGATCAGCCCCAGCATTTT. This codes for CASSERGYADQPQHF.

The CDR3 loop reads CASSWPLRDKANYGYTF. DNA for the CDR3: TGTGCCAGCAGCTGGCCCCTCCGGGACAAGGCGAACTATGGCTACACCTTC. The chain links TRBV5-5 to TRBJ1-2, with a weak D call TRBD1 (6 bases). There are 17 residues in the CDR3. The V gene's germline CDR1 is SGHKS and CDR2 YYEKEE (reference sequence). V was pared by 3 bases and J by 2 bases, with 20 bases between.

The chain recombines TRBV5-8 with TRBJ1-1, with no clear D. V was cut by 2 bases and J by 4 bases, with 9 bases left in between. From germline, CDR1 is SGHTS and CDR2 YDEGEE. CDR3 length: 13 amino acids. This CDR3 reads CASSFRLSTEAFF. CDR3 DNA: TGTGCCAGCAGCTTTCGTCTATCCACTGAAGCTTTCTTT.

V and J are TRBV18 and TRBJ2-3; 12 bases align to TRBD2. The CDR3 is 16 amino acids. Unmatched junction bases numbered 7, after V lost 3 bases and J lost 6 bases. Per germline, CDR1 KGHSH and CDR2 LQKENI. CDR3 amino acids: CASSPGLAGRMDTQYF. The CDR3 DNA reads TGTGCCAGCTCACCCGGACTAGCGGGAAGGATGGATACGCAGTATTTT.

The chain carries TRBV19 and TRBJ1-5; 7 nucleotides line up with TRBD1. The V gene end was trimmed by 5 bases and the J gene end by 4 bases; junction bases not matched to a gene: 5. Germline V gene lookup returns CDR1 LNHDA and CDR2 SQIVND (reference sequence). The CDR3 is 14 residues long. The CDR3 sequence: CASSHRDRNQPQHF. For the CDR3, the DNA is TGTGCCAGTAGTCACCGGGACAGAAATCAGCCCCAGCATTTT.

The chain is built from TRBV29-1 and TRBJ2-1; 11 nucleotides match TRBD1. CDR1 is SQVTM and CDR2 is ANQGSEA in the germline V gene. V shed 1 base and J 6 bases; nucleotides not matched to a gene: 5. The CDR3 loop spans 15 amino acids. Here the CDR3 DNA reads TGCAGCGTTGAAGCCTCGGGGACAGGGGGCAATGAGCAGTTCTTC. Amino acid sequence: CSVEASGTGGNEQFF.

In DNA, the CDR3 is TGTGCCAGCAGCACGTTACCACAGGGCTACGAGCAGTACTTC. Its protein is CASSTLPQGYEQYF. J is TRBJ2-5 and V is TRBV27; a weak D match, TRBD1 (6 bases). With the DNA end fitting TRBJ2-7 better, the J assignment may be wrong. Germline CDR1 and CDR2: MNHEY and SMNVEV (reference sequence). This CDR3 has 14 amino acids.

By frequency in the sample, this clone is medium-sized. This chain links TRBV4-2 with TRBJ2-7; 10 nucleotides align to TRBD2. CDR1 is LGHNA, CDR2 YNFKEQ, per germline. V shed 0 bases and J 7 bases; nucleotides not matched to a gene: 12. This CDR3 is 17 amino acids long. The CDR3 loop is CASSQDLALAGANEQYF. CDR3 DNA sequence: TGTGCCAGCAGCCAAGATTTGGCCCTAGCGGGAGCAAATGAGCAGTACTTC.

This clone was seen only once. This sequence joins TRBV5-1 and TRBJ2-2; either TRBD1 or TRBD2 may supply D (6 bases each). V was shortened by 1 base and J by 3 bases, with 16 bases between the two germline ends. Germline CDR1 and CDR2: SGHRS and YFSETQ. This CDR3 has 17 residues. CDR3 sequence: CASSLRAVGGDTGELFF. The DNA of the CDR3 is TGCGCCAGCAGCTTGCGGGCCGTGGGGGGCGACACCGGGGAGCTGTTTTTT.

This clone has only a few counts. For the CDR3, the DNA is TGTGCCTGGAAGATCAAAGGGGTCAATCAGCCCCAGCATTTT. The encoded protein is CAWKIKGVNQPQHF. The chain couples TRBV30 to TRBJ1-5; D possibly corresponds to TRBD1 (5 bases). In germline, CDR1 is GTSNPN, CDR2 SVGIG (reference sequence). Trimming stripped 4 bases from V and 3 bases from J, with 13 bases between. This CDR3 has 14 residues.

The rearrangement joins TRBV7-9 to TRBJ2-3; 10 bases map to TRBD1. Germline assignment: CDR1 SEHNR and CDR2 FQNEAQ (reference sequence). V shed 5 bases and J 6 bases; nucleotides not matched to a gene: 5. The CDR3 loop spans 14 amino acids. The CDR3: CASSRQGAGDTQYF. The CDR3 DNA sequence: TGTGCCAGCAGCCGACAGGGGGCCGGGGATACGCAGTATTTT.

This clone occurred a few times. The rearrangement uses TRBV6-5 and TRBJ1-5; perhaps TRBD1 as D (5 bases). Germline loops: CDR1 MNHEY, CDR2 SVGAGI. V gave up 5 bases and J gave up 7 bases, with 15 bases separating them. There are 14 residues in the CDR3. CDR3 amino acids: CASSNQGSGQPQHF. CDR3 coding DNA: TGTGCCAGCAGTAATCAGGGAAGCGGGCAGCCCCAGCATTTT.

The gene calls are TRBV5-8 and TRBJ1-1; D not resolved. Trimming pared 5 bases from V and 2 bases from J, leaving 10 bases between. The CDR3 loop spans 13 amino acids. Per germline, CDR1 SGHTS and CDR2 YDEGEE. The CDR3 protein is CASSSTLNTEAFF. DNA of the CDR3: TGTGCCAGCAGTTCGACGCTTAACACTGAAGCTTTCTTT.

The chain is built from TRBV5-1 and TRBJ2-7; D call uncertain. CDR1 is SGHRS, CDR2 YFSETQ, per germline. The CDR3 covers 12 residues. Trimming stripped 0 bases from V and 7 bases from J, with 8 bases between. The CDR3 DNA follows: TGCGCCAGCAGCTTGGGTGGGGATGAGCAGTACTTC. This codes for CASSLGGDEQYF.

The J gene is TRBJ1-1, the V gene TRBV6-1; D unclear. This CDR3 has 12 amino acids. In germline, CDR1 is MNHNS, CDR2 SASEGT. Between the trimmed V and J ends, which lost 7 bases and 6 bases, there was a span of 12 bases. The CDR3 nucleotides are TGTGCCAGCATGCGGATAAAGGCTGAAGCTTTCTTT. Protein product: CASMRIKAEAFF.

The chain links TRBV25-1 to TRBJ2-5, with D perhaps TRBD1 or TRBD2 (6 bases each). The last part of the DNA fits TRBJ2-7 better; the J call may be wrong. The CDR3 is 13 residues long. Germline lookup yields CDR1 MGHDK and CDR2 SYGVNS. CDR3 sequence reads: CASSWGASYEQYF. CDR3 bases: TGTGCCAGCAGTTGGGGGGCCTCCTACGAGCAGTACTTC.

The chain employs TRBV2 and TRBJ1-1; 12 bases are shared with TRBD1. The V and J ends lost 5 bases and 5 bases, in that order; junction bases with no gene match: 6. Germline CDR1 is SNHLY and CDR2 is FYNNEI. This CDR3 contains 15 residues. The CDR3 coding sequence is TGTGCCAGCAGTCCGGGACAGGGGGCGTCGACTGAAGCTTTCTTT. It translates to CASSPGQGASTEAFF. Based on the CDR3 plus reference TRBV2 and TRBJ1-1, the full variable domain is EPEVTQTPSHQVTQMGQEVILRCVPISNHLYFYWYRQILGQKVEFLVSFYNNEISEKSEIFDDQFSVERPDGSNFTLKIRSTKLEDSAMYFCASSPGQGASTEAFFGQGTRLTVV.

CDR3 sequence: CSVEPLAGPGNEQFF. CDR3 coding DNA: TGCAGCGTGGAGCCTCTAGCGGGCCCAGGGAATGAGCAGTTCTTC. This chain uses TRBV29-1 with TRBJ2-1, with 8 bases that match TRBD2. The CDR3 runs to 15 residues. Germline lookup yields CDR1 SQVTM and CDR2 ANQGSEA. Trimming at V came to 6 bases and at J to 7 bases, leaving 14 bases not matched to a gene.

The chain recombines TRBV5-5 with TRBJ1-3; D is unclear. The CDR3 covers 12 residues. Germline loops: CDR1 SGHKS, CDR2 YYEKEE (reference sequence). Trimming removed 5 bases from V and 4 bases from J, with 7 bases in between. CDR3 DNA sequence: TGTGCCAGCAGTCCCAGCGGAAACACCATATATTTT. This sequence encodes CASSPSGNTIYF.

Here the CDR3 reads CASSRGGSNTEAFF. Written as DNA, the CDR3 is TGCGCCAGCAGCCGGGGGGGTTCGAACACTGAAGCTTTCTTT. The chain joins TRBV5-1 to TRBJ1-1, with a possible D match to TRBD1 (5 bases). CDR1 and CDR2 (germline): SGHRS, YFSETQ. The CDR3 is made up of 14 amino acids. V dropped 4 bases and J dropped 1 base, with 11 bases sitting between them.

V gene TRBV4-1 combines with J gene TRBJ2-6; D gene uncertain. This CDR3 contains 15 residues. Trimming left V 0 bases short and J 4 bases short, with 7 bases between. Germline-derived CDR1 and CDR2 are MGHRA and YSYEKL. CDR3 in DNA: TGCGCCAGCAGCCAAGAAGTTGGGGGGGCCAACGTCCTGACTTTC. The encoded protein is CASSQEVGGANVLTF.

The chain combines TRBV6-6 with TRBJ1-2; no firm D call. The CDR3 loop spans 13 amino acids. Trimming took 4 bases from V and 8 from J, leaving 14 bases between them. Germline assignment: CDR1 MNHNY and CDR2 SVGAGI (reference sequence). The CDR3: CASSSDTSHGYTF. CDR3 nucleotide sequence: TGTGCCAGCAGTTCCGACACATCTCACGGCTACACCTTC.

This chain uses TRBV2 with TRBJ1-5, with no clear D. With 7 bases removed from V and 9 bases from J, the gap between germline ends came to 16 bases. Germline V gene data show CDR1 as SNHLY and CDR2 as FYNNEI. The CDR3 sequence is 13 residues long. The CDR3: CASNRKVPGPQHF. The CDR3 DNA follows: TGTGCCAGCAATCGTAAAGTGCCGGGGCCCCAGCATTTT.

The CDR3 here is CASSLGQQSYEQYF. The CDR3 DNA reads TGTGCCAGCAGCTTGGGCCAGCAATCCTACGAGCAGTACTTC. The chain couples TRBV5-6 to TRBJ2-7; D is unresolved. The CDR3 length is 14 residues. The ends were cut back, 0 bases at V and 1 base at J, with 8 bases in the middle. Germline CDR1 reads SGHDT; CDR2 reads YYEEEE.

V is TRBV5-6 and J is TRBJ1-1; D is perhaps TRBD1 (6 bases). Germline lookup yields CDR1 SGHDT and CDR2 YYEEEE. There are 12 residues in the CDR3. V shed 1 base and J shed 6 bases, with 7 bases lying between them. The DNA for the CDR3 is TGTGCCAGCAGCTTGAGGGGGGCTGAAGCTTTCTTT. This sequence encodes CASSLRGAEAFF.

The rearrangement links TRBV10-1 to TRBJ2-7; 12 nucleotides align to TRBD2. Germline CDR1 WNHNN, CDR2 SYGVQD (reference sequence). V trimming: 5 bases; J trimming: 6 bases; junction bases outside the gene matches: 8. This CDR3 comprises 15 residues. The CDR3 sequence: CASSYLAGGRAEQYF. CDR3 bases: TGCGCCAGCAGTTACCTAGCGGGAGGGCGGGCCGAGCAGTACTTC.

In its sample, this clone was seen a few times. The chain carries TRBV6-1 and TRBJ2-7; D is undetermined. Trimming removed 7 bases from V and 0 bases from J, with 10 bases in between. The germline gives CDR1 MNHNS, CDR2 SASEGT. This CDR3 has 13 amino acids. The CDR3 bases are TGTGCCAGCATACAGCTAGACTCCTACGAGCAGTACTTC. Protein sequence: CASIQLDSYEQYF.